The rows below give T cell receptor beta chains drawn from one sample of a study of radiotherapy plus CTLA-4 blockade in lung cancer. Sequencing used immunoSEQ multiplex PCR; TCRdb keeps in-frame clones, though not all of them. The sample records about 97,000 clones, under 85% being singletons. Sequences were derived from peripheral blood, sampled from a patient treated with radiotherapy plus ipilimumab. The receptors here all came from a human donor with non-small cell lung cancer who had a partial response to radiotherapy plus ipilimumab. Some clones in this sample may be carry-over from other donors' samples. CDR3s include the opening cysteine and the closing phenylalanine or tryptophan. The D gene is left open where the match is weak. Where a row states a size, it is once, few, many or the class of an expanded clone; other rows omit it.

j_gene | v_gene | d_gene | abundance | CDR3nt | CDR3aa
TRBJ2-5 | TRBV7-2 | NA | NA | TGTGCCAGCAGCTTAGCTTGGGCGAGCGAGACCCAGTACTTC | CASSLAWASETQYF
TRBJ1-4 | TRBV27 | NA | NA | TGTGCCAGCAGTTTAGGGGGCAGTAGGACTAATGAAAAACTGTTTTTT | CASSLGGSRTNEKLFF
TRBJ2-2 | TRBV19 | NA | NA | TGTGCCAGTAGTTCTATATCGAGCACCGGGGAGCTGTTTTTT | CASSSISSTGELFF
TRBJ2-3 | TRBV13 | NA | few | TGTGCCAGCAGCCCTAAGTCAGGGGACACAGATACGCAGTATTTT | CASSPKSGDTDTQYF
TRBJ2-5 | TRBV9 | NA | NA | TGTGCCAGCAACCCTGGGGGCGCGGAGACCCAGTACTTC | CASNPGGAETQYF
TRBJ1-5 | TRBV9 | TRBD1 | many | TGTGCCAGCAGCGTGGGGACAGGGGGCGCGGGACAGCCCCAGCATTTT | CASSVGTGGAGQPQHF
TRBJ1-5 | TRBV7-9 | NA | NA | TGTGCCAGCAGCCGCGGAGGAGGCAATCAGCCCCAGCATTTT | CASSRGGGNQPQHF
TRBJ2-3 | TRBV5-1 | NA | few | TGCGCCAGCAGCTCCGGACAGCGAGAAGATACGCAGTATTTT | CASSSGQREDTQYF
TRBJ1-5 | TRBV2 | NA | few | TGTGCCAGCAGTGAAGCGCGGGGGGGGCAGCCCCAGCATTTT | CASSEARGGQPQHF
TRBJ1-1 | TRBV19 | NA | once | TGTGCCAGTAGTATATCGGGGGTCCGCAACACTGAAGCTTTCTTT | CASSISGVRNTEAFF
TRBJ1-4 | TRBV9 | TRBD1 | once | TGTGCCAGCAGCCCACAGGGGAAGGATGAAAAACTGTTTTTT | CASSPQGKDEKLFF
TRBJ2-3 | TRBV28 | NA | NA | TGTGCCAGCAGGCTCAGGGATACGCAGTATTTT | CASRLRDTQYF
TRBJ1-2 | TRBV27 | TRBD1 | NA | TGTGCCAGCAGTATGACGGACAGGTTAATGAGCTACACCTTC | CASSMTDRLMSYTF
TRBJ1-5 | TRBV30 | NA | NA | TGTGCCTGGAGTCGAACAGGCGGTCAGCCCCAGCATTTT | CAWSRTGGQPQHF
TRBJ2-7 | TRBV7-9 | NA | once | TGTGCCAGCAGCTTAGGCTTCGCGGGGGCGGGACACCACGAGCAGTACTTC | CASSLGFAGAGHHEQYF
TRBJ2-1 | TRBV10-3 | TRBD1 | once | TGTGCCATCAGTGAGTGGGGGACAGGGGGCTCCTACAATGAGCAGTTCTTC | CAISEWGTGGSYNEQFF
TRBJ1-3 | TRBV21-1 | NA | NA | TGTGCCAGCAGCAAGTTGGACAGGGCATTTATTAACACCATATATTTT | CASSKLDRAFINTIYF
TRBJ1-3 | TRBV28 | NA | NA | TGTGCCAGCAGTTTGTCCATCTCTGGAAACACCATATATTTT | CASSLSISGNTIYF
TRBJ2-5 | TRBV19 | NA | once | TGTGCCAGTAGTACACAGGGAATAGGGACCCAGTACTTC | CASSTQGIGTQYF
TRBJ2-4 | TRBV19 | NA | NA | TGTGCCAGTAGTATAACAGGGAGCAAAAACATTCAGTACTTC | CASSITGSKNIQYF
TRBJ1-5 | TRBV28 | NA | few | TGTGCCAGCAGGACTTCCGGGGGGAATCAGCCCCAGCATTTT | CASRTSGGNQPQHF
TRBJ1-4 | TRBV29-1 | NA | NA | TGCAGCGTCGCCGGGGGGGGGCCGGAGGAAAAACTGTTTTTT | CSVAGGGPEEKLFF
TRBJ2-2 | TRBV5-1 | TRBD1 | NA | TGCGCCAGCAGCTTGGACGGACAGGGGACGACCGGGGAGCTGTTTTTT | CASSLDGQGTTGELFF
TRBJ1-2 | TRBV28 | NA | few | TGTGCCACCACTTTCCCCAGGGGCATCTATGGCTACACCTTC | CATTFPRGIYGYTF
TRBJ1-2 | TRBV6-1 | TRBD1 | NA | TGTGCCAGCATAATACAGGGGGCGGTTGGCTACACCTTC | CASIIQGAVGYTF
TRBJ2-2 | TRBV6-5 | NA | NA | TGTGCCAGCAGCCTCGACAGCAACACCGGGGAGCTGTTTTTT | CASSLDSNTGELFF
TRBJ2-5 | TRBV18 | NA | NA | TGTGCCAGCTCGTTTGGACATGGGGAGACCCAGTACTTC | CASSFGHGETQYF
TRBJ1-5 | TRBV4-2 | TRBD1 | NA | TGTGCCAGCAGCCAAGATGGAGGGACAGATTATCAGCCCCAGCATTTT | CASSQDGGTDYQPQHF
TRBJ2-3 | TRBV2 | TRBD2 | NA | TGTGCCAGCAGTGTAGCGGGAGGGCGAAATACGCAGTATTTT | CASSVAGGRNTQYF
TRBJ2-5 | TRBV11-2 | TRBD1 | NA | TGTGCCAGCAGCCTTACTGGGACAGAAGAGACCCAGTACTTC | CASSLTGTEETQYF
TRBJ2-5 | TRBV11-1 | NA | NA | TGTGCCAGCAGTTTTACGGAGGGTAGCCAAGAGACCCAGTACTTC | CASSFTEGSQETQYF
TRBJ2-1 | TRBV30 | TRBD2 | NA | TGTGCCTGGAGTAAGGGCGGGGGATACAATGAGCAGTTCTTC | CAWSKGGGYNEQFF
TRBJ1-5 | TRBV28 | NA | NA | TGTGCCAGCAGGCTCGGGGGAAGCGGGGACAATCAGCCCCAGCATTTT | CASRLGGSGDNQPQHF
TRBJ1-2 | TRBV6-1 | TRBD1 | NA | TGTGCCAGCAGTGATTTTGGGACAGGGGCCGATGGCTACACCTTC | CASSDFGTGADGYTF
TRBJ2-7 | TRBV9 | TRBD1 | once | TGTGCCAGCAGCCCTCACGGACAGGCGACCTACGAGCAGTACTTC | CASSPHGQATYEQYF
TRBJ1-4 | TRBV6-5 | TRBD1 | NA | TGTGCCAGCAGTTCCAACAGGGGGGTATCTACCGAAAAACTGTTTTTT | CASSSNRGVSTEKLFF
TRBJ1-1 | TRBV6-8 | NA | NA | TGTGCCAGCCGAGGGGGCACTGAAGCTTTCTTT | CASRGGTEAFF
TRBJ2-7 | TRBV19 | TRBD1 | NA | TGTGCCAGTAGTATTGGCAGGGGGCCCTACGAGCAGTACTTC | CASSIGRGPYEQYF
TRBJ2-7 | TRBV7-6 | NA | NA | TGTGCCAGCAGTTCCGACAGGTACGAGCAGTACTTC | CASSSDRYEQYF
TRBJ2-3 | TRBV7-3 | NA | NA | TGTGCCGGCAGCTTAACCATAGCGACAGATACGCAGTATTTT | CAGSLTIATDTQYF
TRBJ2-7 | TRBV28 | TRBD2 | once | TGTGCCAGCAGTCCTATACGTCGCTCTAGCGGGAGAGTCGAGCAGTACTTC | CASSPIRRSSGRVEQYF
TRBJ1-6 | TRBV2 | NA | NA | TGTGCCAGTACCACAGGGATCTTCGATAATTCACCCCTCCACTTT | CASTTGIFDNSPLHF